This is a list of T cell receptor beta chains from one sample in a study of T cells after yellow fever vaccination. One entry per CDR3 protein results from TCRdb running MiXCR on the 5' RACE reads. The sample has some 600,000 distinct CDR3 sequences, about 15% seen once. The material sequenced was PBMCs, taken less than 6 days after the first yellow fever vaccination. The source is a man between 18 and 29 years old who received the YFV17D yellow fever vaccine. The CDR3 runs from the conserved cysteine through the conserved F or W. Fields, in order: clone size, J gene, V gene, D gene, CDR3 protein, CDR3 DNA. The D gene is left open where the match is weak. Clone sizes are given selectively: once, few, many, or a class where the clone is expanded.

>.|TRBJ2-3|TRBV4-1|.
CASSQEGPGVADTQYF
TGCGCCAGCAGCCAAGAGGGACCAGGGGTCGCAGATACGCAGTATTTT
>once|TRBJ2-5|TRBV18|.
CASSPDTSTETQYF
TGTGCCAGCTCACCGGACACTAGTACGGAGACCCAGTACTTC
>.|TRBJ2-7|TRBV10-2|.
CATTGDGEEGREQYF
TGCGCCACCACAGGAGACGGCGAGGAGGGGCGCGAGCAGTACTTC
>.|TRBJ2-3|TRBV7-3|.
CASSLTDGAGVGTDTQYF
TGTGCCAGCAGCTTAACGGACGGAGCGGGCGTCGGCACAGATACGCAGTATTTT
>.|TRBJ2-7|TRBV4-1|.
CASSQKSGTYEQYF
TGCGCCAGCAGCCAAAAATCAGGAACCTACGAGCAGTACTTC
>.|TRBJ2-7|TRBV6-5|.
CASSYSGKLYEQYF
TGTGCCAGCAGTTACTCAGGGAAATTATACGAGCAGTACTTC
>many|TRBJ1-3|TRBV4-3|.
CASSQEQDGQSGNTIYF
TGCGCCAGCAGCCAAGAACAGGACGGACAGTCTGGAAACACCATATATTTT
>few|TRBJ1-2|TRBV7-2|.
CASSLGGRGSNYGYTF
TGTGCCAGCAGCTTAGGCGGAAGGGGTTCTAACTATGGCTACACCTTC
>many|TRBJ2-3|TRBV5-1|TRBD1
CASSGDRGTDTQYF
TGCGCCAGCAGCGGGGACAGGGGCACAGATACGCAGTATTTT
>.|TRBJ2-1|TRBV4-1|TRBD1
CASSHQGALYNEQFF
TGCGCCAGCAGCCACCAGGGGGCTTTATACAATGAGCAGTTCTTC
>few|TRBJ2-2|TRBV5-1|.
CASSTEGGTGELFF
TGCGCCAGCAGCACTGAAGGTGGCACCGGGGAGCTGTTTTTT
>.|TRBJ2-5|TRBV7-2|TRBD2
CASSSLAGLQETQYF
TGTGCCAGCAGCTCCCTAGCGGGGCTCCAAGAGACCCAGTACTTC
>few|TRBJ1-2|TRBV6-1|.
CASTLSSNYGYTF
TGTGCCAGCACGCTCAGTTCTAACTATGGCTACACCTTC
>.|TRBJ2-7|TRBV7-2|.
CASSLGVASYEQYF
TGTGCCAGCAGCTTAGGTGTCGCCTCCTACGAGCAGTACTTC
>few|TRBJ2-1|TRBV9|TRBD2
CASSNPGLAKNEQFF
TGTGCCAGCAGTAATCCGGGACTAGCGAAAAATGAGCAGTTCTTC